Presented here are 32 T cell receptor beta chains from one specimen sequenced in a study of naive and memory T cell subsets. Two oligonucleotides, mixed equimolar, formed the beta constant-region primer covering TRBC1 and TRBC2. TCRdb re-called the UMI-ligation and nested PCR reads with MiXCR, one entry per CDR3 protein. The repertoire consists of over 75,000 distinct CDR3 sequences, with around 13% occurring once and the leading ten covering 0.75% to 1%. Source material: central memory CD4+ T cells from blood. All receptors come from a human donor in good health.

The V and J genes are TRBV7-2 and TRBJ1-4; D may be TRBD1 (6 bases). V was cut by 5 bases and J by 8 bases, with 21 bases left in between. The CDR3 has 16 amino acids. Germline assignment: CDR1 SGHTA and CDR2 FQGNSA. The CDR3 region has the DNA TGTGCCAGCAGCCGAGGCATGGGGGCAGTAGGCGAAAAACTGTTTTTT. This encodes CASSRGMGAVGEKLFF.

This clonotype has just a few counts. The CDR3 is CASYSHEQFF. CDR3 DNA sequence: TGTGCCAGTTATAGCCATGAGCAGTTCTTC. The chain is built from TRBV28 and TRBJ2-1; D is undetermined. The CDR3 totals 10 residues. Deletions cut 9 bases from V and 8 bases from J, with 8 bases between. Germline CDR1 is MDHEN and CDR2 is SYDVKM.

The chain combines TRBV3-1 with TRBJ2-4; D uncertain. Germline V gene lookup returns CDR1 LGHDT and CDR2 YNNKEL (reference sequence). V dropped 4 bases and J dropped 8 bases, with 9 bases sitting between them. This CDR3 has 12 amino acids. CDR3 bases: TGTGCCAGCAGCCGGGCTCGTGACATTCAGTACTTC. Translating it yields CASSRARDIQYF.

J is TRBJ2-2 and V is TRBV10-3; TRBD2 aligns across 7 bases. V trimming: 6 bases; J trimming: 6 bases; junction bases outside the gene matches: 4. CDR3 length: 13 residues. The V gene's germline CDR1 is ENHRY and CDR2 SYGVKD. CDR3 sequence: CAIRTSTAGELFF. Here the CDR3 DNA reads TGTGCCATCAGGACTAGCACAGCCGGGGAGCTGTTTTTT.

This clonotype has more than one count but fewer than ten. V and J are TRBV12-3 or TRBV12-4 and TRBJ1-1; weak D call: TRBD1 (6 bases). Trimming pared 5 bases from V and 4 bases from J, leaving 17 bases between. The CDR3 runs 15 residues. The CDR3 DNA sequence: TGTGCCAGCAGTCTATTTAGTATAGGGGGCACTGAAGCTTTCTTT. Translated: CASSLFSIGGTEAFF.

This clonotype was seen only a few times. The J gene is TRBJ1-3, the V gene TRBV20-1, with 10 bases lining up with TRBD1. Germline CDR1 DFQATT, CDR2 SNEGSKA (reference sequence). This CDR3 has 15 residues. V dropped 6 bases and J dropped 4; count of bases not matched to a gene: 9. The CDR3 coding sequence is TGCAGTGCCCCGACAGGGGGCATAGGAGGAAACACCATATATTTT. This gives the protein CSAPTGGIGGNTIYF.

This clonotype has more than one count but fewer than ten. V usage is TRBV4-3 and J usage is TRBJ1-5; 7 bases map to TRBD1. The CDR3 has 15 amino acids. J gave up 7 bases and V 3 bases, and 9 bases lay outside the gene matches. Germline V CDR1 and CDR2: LGHNA, YSLEER. The CDR3 protein is CASSQERQGRQPQHF. The DNA of the CDR3 is TGCGCCAGCAGCCAGGAGAGACAGGGTAGGCAGCCCCAGCATTTT.

The chain combines TRBV30 with TRBJ1-2; D unresolved. The germline gives CDR1 GTSNPN, CDR2 SVGIG (reference sequence). The CDR3 loop spans 14 amino acids. Trimming took off 2 bases at V and 2 bases at J, with 12 bases between the two ends. DNA for the CDR3: TGTGCCTGGAGTTGGTCCGGGCAGAACTATGGCTACACCTTC. This codes for CAWSWSGQNYGYTF.

A few counts support this clonotype. This sequence joins TRBV7-9 and TRBJ1-2, with a tentative D call TRBD1 (5 bases). The germline V gene encodes CDR1 SEHNR and CDR2 FQNEAQ (reference sequence). The V gene lost 5 bases and the J gene lost 4 bases, with 11 bases spanning the gap. This CDR3 has 13 residues. CDR3 sequence reads: CASSPGQSYGYTF. DNA for the CDR3: TGTGCCAGCAGCCCCGGACAATCCTATGGCTACACCTTC.

This clonotype appeared a few times. The gene calls are TRBV20-1 and TRBJ2-7; the D gene is possibly TRBD1 (5 bases). CDR1 DFQATT and CDR2 SNEGSKA come from the germline V gene (reference sequence). V lost 1 base to trimming and J lost 6 bases, with 16 bases between them. The CDR3 loop spans 14 amino acids. CDR3 sequence (DNA): TGCAGTGCTAGAGGGGCAGGGTATAGAGTCGAGCAGTACTTC. Translation gives CSARGAGYRVEQYF.

This chain connects TRBV29-1 to TRBJ1-1; weak D call: TRBD1 (5 bases). Deletions cut 6 bases from V and 5 bases from J, with 13 bases between. The germline gives CDR1 SQVTM, CDR2 ANQGSEA. This CDR3 spans 12 amino acids. The CDR3 nucleotides are TGCAGCGTCGCTCAGGGAAATACTGAAGCTTTCTTT. It translates to CSVAQGNTEAFF.

This clonotype has more than one count but fewer than ten. The rearrangement links TRBV19 to TRBJ2-2; D remains ambiguous. The V and J ends lost 5 bases and 2 bases respectively, with 9 bases between them. Germline lookup yields CDR1 LNHDA and CDR2 SQIVND (reference sequence). The CDR3 consists of 14 residues. The CDR3 here is CASSPLSNTGELFF. CDR3 coding DNA: TGTGCCAGTAGTCCGCTAAGTAACACCGGGGAGCTGTTTTTT.

The chain uses TRBV4-1 and TRBJ2-7, with TRBD1 matching 9 bases. This CDR3 spans 15 amino acids. Unmatched junction bases numbered 7, after V lost 3 bases and J lost 4 bases. Germline CDR1 and CDR2: MGHRA and YSYEKL. This CDR3 is CASSHVGQGGYEQYF. The CDR3 coding sequence is TGCGCCAGCAGCCATGTGGGACAGGGCGGTTACGAGCAGTACTTC.

This clonotype has a count of ten or more. The chain is built from TRBV29-1 and TRBJ2-1, with a possible D match to TRBD2 (5 bases). The CDR3 consists of 14 residues. Trimming cost V 7 bases and J 0 bases, with 13 bases left between them. Per germline, CDR1 SQVTM and CDR2 ANQGSEA. The CDR3 reads CSASTSASYNEQFF. In DNA, the CDR3 is TGCAGCGCCTCCACTAGTGCCTCCTACAATGAGCAGTTCTTC.

This clonotype has just a few counts. V and J are TRBV5-6 and TRBJ2-1; tentatively, D is TRBD1 (5 bases). V lost 1 base to trimming and J lost 2 bases, with 13 bases between them. This CDR3 is 16 amino acids long. Germline-derived CDR1 and CDR2 are SGHDT and YYEEEE. As DNA, the CDR3 is TGTGCCAGCAGCTTGTTCCAGGGTGGCGCCTACAATGAGCAGTTCTTC. It is translated as CASSLFQGGAYNEQFF.

This clonotype was seen ten or more times. The chain couples TRBV2 to TRBJ2-4, with 7 bases aligning to TRBD1. Unmatched junction bases numbered 5, after V lost 5 bases and J lost 1 base. Germline CDR1 SNHLY, CDR2 FYNNEI. The CDR3 is 15 residues long. The CDR3 coding sequence is TGTGCCAGCAGTTGGGACAGAGAGGCCAAAAACATTCAGTACTTC. Translation: CASSWDREAKNIQYF.

This clonotype was recorded a few times. This chain uses TRBV19 with TRBJ2-1; D gene ambiguous. CDR3 size: 14 residues. CDR1 and CDR2 (germline): LNHDA, SQIVND (reference sequence). Trimming shortened V by 3 bases and J by 6 bases, and 12 bases separated the two germline ends. This chain's CDR3 is CASSIQTFGNEQFF. CDR3 DNA sequence: TGTGCCAGTAGTATCCAAACCTTTGGCAATGAGCAGTTCTTC.

This clonotype was counted only a few times. The gene calls are TRBV7-2 and TRBJ1-4; 8 nucleotides line up with TRBD1. Germline loops: CDR1 SGHTA, CDR2 FQGNSA. This CDR3 region has 15 residues. The J segment lost 8 bases and the V segment lost 1 base, leaving 6 bases of the junction unmatched. The CDR3 is CASSLDGTGREKLFF. CDR3 bases: TGTGCCAGCAGCTTAGACGGGACAGGCCGCGAAAAACTGTTTTTT.

This clonotype was counted ten times or more. V is TRBV11-2 and J is TRBJ2-1, with D perhaps TRBD2 (5 bases). CDR1 SGHAT and CDR2 FQNNGV come from the germline V gene. Trimming shortened V by 5 bases and J by 0 bases, and 17 bases separated the two germline ends. The CDR3 has 17 amino acids. The CDR3 protein is CASSPRSAYSSYNEQFF. CDR3 DNA sequence: TGTGCCAGCAGCCCGCGTAGCGCCTACAGCTCCTACAATGAGCAGTTCTTC.

This chain joins TRBV7-2 and TRBJ2-7; 9 nucleotides agree with TRBD2. CDR3 length equals 19 residues. The V segment lost 1 base and the J segment 1 base; nucleotides outside the gene matches: 14. The germline V gene has CDR1 SGHTA and CDR2 FQGNSA. The CDR3 nucleotides read TGTGCCAGCAGCTTAGTGGCGCGGGAGGGCCCGGAGTGGTCCTACGAGCAGTACTTC. Amino acid sequence: CASSLVAREGPEWSYEQYF.

The chain couples TRBV3-1 to TRBJ1-1, with TRBD1 matching 8 bases. Germline CDR1 is LGHDT and CDR2 is YNNKEL (reference sequence). The CDR3 consists of 15 residues. V shed 3 bases, J shed 5 bases, and the junction held 8 bases outside the gene matches. The CDR3 DNA reads as TGTGCCAGCAGCCACTGGGACAGGAGTGGAACTGAAGCTTTCTTT. Translation gives CASSHWDRSGTEAFF.

This clonotype came up a few times. The chain recombines TRBV11-2 with TRBJ1-4; 7 nucleotides line up with TRBD1. From germline, CDR1 is SGHAT and CDR2 FQNNGV. The CDR3 runs 16 residues. Trimming at V came to 7 bases and at J to 0 bases, leaving 8 bases not matched to a gene. The CDR3 region is CASTKNRGTTNEKLFF. The CDR3, as DNA: TGTGCCAGCACCAAAAACAGGGGAACAACTAATGAAAAACTGTTTTTT.

Details on this clonotype: Its ends do not fully match the called genes, so a read error is possible. J is TRBJ2-1 and V is TRBV7-2; D ambiguous. This CDR3 has 13 amino acids. Germline CDR1 reads SGHTA; CDR2 reads FQGNSA. The CDR3 coding sequence is TGTGCCAGCAGATTAGCAGGACACAATGAGCAGTTCTTC. It yields the protein CASRLAGHNEQFF. The entire variable domain, with the rest obtained from reference TRBV7-2 and TRBJ2-1, is as follows: GAGVSQSPSNKVTEKGKDVELRCDPISGHTALYWYRQSLGQGLEFLIYFQGNSAPDKSGLPSDRFSAERTGGSVSTLTIQRTQQEDSAVYLCASRLAGHNEQFFGPGTRLTVL.

This sequence joins TRBV28 and TRBJ2-2; 15 bases fit TRBD2. V shed 2 bases, J shed 6 bases, and the junction held 1 base outside the gene matches. Germline CDR1 reads MDHEN; CDR2 reads SYDVKM. The CDR3 contains 16 residues. The CDR3 nucleotides read TGTGCCAGCAGTTTAGGACTAGCGGGAGGGCCCGGGGAGCTGTTTTTT. This codes for CASSLGLAGGPGELFF.

This clonotype is a singleton in its sample. The genes are TRBV6-1 and TRBJ1-4; possibly TRBD1 for D (6 bases). CDR1 is MNHNS and CDR2 is SASEGT in the germline V gene. This CDR3 is built from 15 residues. With 4 bases removed from V and 8 bases from J, the gap between germline ends came to 17 bases. CDR3: CASSGKQGPREKLFF. As DNA, the CDR3 is TGTGCCAGCAGTGGGAAACAGGGCCCCCGGGAAAAACTGTTTTTT.

This clonotype was seen more than once but under ten times. The rearrangement links TRBV18 to TRBJ2-7; D is tentatively TRBD1 or TRBD2 (5 bases each). The CDR3 consists of 15 residues. Trimming shortened V by 3 bases and J by 6 bases, and 18 bases separated the two germline ends. Germline V gene data show CDR1 as KGHSH and CDR2 as LQKENI. CDR3 bases: TGTGCCAGCTCACCCCGGGACCGAGTGGTGAGCGAGCAGTACTTC. This translates into CASSPRDRVVSEQYF.

This clonotype was counted at least ten times. This chain links TRBV20-1 with TRBJ1-6, with D tentatively TRBD1 (6 bases). The germline CDR1 and CDR2 sequences are DFQATT and SNEGSKA (reference sequence). V shed 3 bases and J shed 8 bases, with 17 bases lying between them. CDR3 length: 15 amino acids. The CDR3 DNA follows: TGCAGTGCTAGGGCCGCGGGGGGCGCGTATTCACCCCTCCACTTT. This gives the protein CSARAAGGAYSPLHF.

The genes are TRBV6-5 and TRBJ2-2; TRBD2 matches at 15 bases. There are 17 residues in the CDR3. Germline CDR1 is MNHEY and CDR2 is SVGAGI. With V trimmed by 5 bases and J by 4 bases, 5 bases remained unmatched. CDR3 protein: CASSRTSGRASTGELFF. DNA for the CDR3: TGTGCCAGCAGTAGGACTAGCGGGAGGGCGAGCACCGGGGAGCTGTTTTTT.

This clonotype has just a few counts. The genes are TRBV20-1 and TRBJ1-1; tentatively, D is TRBD1 (5 bases). Trimming pared 3 bases from V and 6 bases from J, leaving 11 bases between. The CDR3 extends over 12 amino acids. Germline CDR1 reads DFQATT; CDR2 reads SNEGSKA (reference sequence). The CDR3 reads CSASSGRAEAFF. The CDR3 DNA sequence: TGCAGTGCTAGTTCAGGGAGGGCTGAAGCTTTCTTT.

This clonotype has at least ten counts. The chain employs TRBV27 and TRBJ1-6, with a tentative D call TRBD1 (6 bases). Looked up from germline, CDR1 is MNHEY and CDR2 is SMNVEV (reference sequence). With 4 bases removed from V and 9 bases from J, the gap between germline ends came to 28 bases. The CDR3 length is 19 residues. CDR3 coding DNA: TGTGCCAGCAGTTCCCGGACAGATTGGCGTTCGGGGCAAGGTTCACCCCTCCACTTT. Its translation is CASSSRTDWRSGQGSPLHF.

This clonotype was observed at least ten times. The chain uses TRBV28 and TRBJ2-5, with 8 bases identical to TRBD1. The CDR3 covers 15 residues. Looked up from germline, CDR1 is MDHEN and CDR2 is SYDVKM. V gave up 8 bases and J gave up 1 base; unmatched junction bases: 9. CDR3 nucleotides: TGTGCCAGCTCTAGCCTAGGACAGGGCCAAGAGACCCAGTACTTC. It codes for CASSSLGQGQETQYF.

This clonotype was picked up many times. The chain joins TRBV6-5 to TRBJ2-7; possible D gene TRBD1, 6 bases. Looked up from germline, CDR1 is MNHEY and CDR2 is SVGAGI. The CDR3 extends over 15 amino acids. V lost 5 bases to trimming and J lost 7 bases, with 21 bases between them. The CDR3 reads CASSREGAGGREQYF. In DNA form, the CDR3 reads TGTGCCAGCAGTCGCGAAGGGGCTGGGGGCCGGGAGCAGTACTTC.